These 22 T cell receptor beta chains came from one sample sequenced in a study of T cells after yellow fever vaccination. TCRdb reprocessed the 5' RACE reads via MiXCR and lists one record per CDR3 protein. The sample shows about 320,000 distinct CDR3 sequences, over 3.5% of them seen only once. The sequences come from PBMCs, collected 15 days after the yellow fever booster vaccination. Every receptor here comes from a man aged 18-30 years who received the YFV17D yellow fever vaccine.

The chain joins TRBV12-3 or TRBV12-4 to TRBJ2-2; D is unresolved. Trimming stripped 2 bases from V and 7 bases from J, with 17 bases between. This CDR3 is built from 16 residues. The CDR3 coding sequence is TGTGCCAGCAGTTTATCCCGGCCAGCAGCGTACGGGGAGCTGTTTTTT. This translates into CASSLSRPAAYGELFF.

CDR3 residues: CASSTSAGTTNTGELFF. In DNA, the CDR3 is TGTGCCAGCAGCACCTCGGCCGGGACAACGAACACCGGGGAGCTGTTTTTT. The V gene is TRBV12-3 or TRBV12-4, the J gene TRBJ2-2; D perhaps matches TRBD1 (6 bases). Trimming shortened V by 6 bases and J by 0 bases, and 17 bases separated the two germline ends. This CDR3 region has 17 residues.

The table lists this clonotype with a few counts. V usage is TRBV28 and J usage is TRBJ2-5; D uncertain. V was shortened by 3 bases and J by 5 bases, with 10 bases between the two germline ends. This CDR3 region has 13 residues. In germline, CDR1 is MDHEN, CDR2 SYDVKM. This CDR3 is CASSFNVMETQYF. For the CDR3, the DNA is TGTGCCAGCAGTTTCAACGTCATGGAGACCCAGTACTTC. Variable domain in full (rest from reference TRBV28 and TRBJ2-5): DVKVTQSSRYLVKRTGEKVFLECVQDMDHENMFWYRQDPGLGLRLIYFSYDVKMKEKGDIPEGYSVSREKKERFSLILESASTNQTSMYLCASSFNVMETQYFGPGTRLLVL.

This clonotype was recorded at least ten times. The V call is TRBV6-5, the J call TRBJ1-1, with no clear D. The CDR3 is made up of 15 amino acids. Germline-derived CDR1 and CDR2 are MNHEY and SVGAGI. V was shortened by 6 bases and J by 0 bases, with 14 bases between the two germline ends. CDR3 DNA sequence: TGTGCCAGCAGCCCCTCGCGGGGAATGAACACTGAAGCTTTCTTT. It encodes CASSPSRGMNTEAFF.

This chain connects TRBV7-9 to TRBJ2-1; 7 positions agree with TRBD2. From germline, CDR1 is SEHNR and CDR2 FQNEAQ (reference sequence). The CDR3 runs 15 residues. V gave up 5 bases and J gave up 1 base; unmatched junction bases: 5. The CDR3 coding sequence is TGTGCCAGCAGCGGACTAGAGTCTTCCTACAATGAGCAGTTCTTC. Translated, it gives CASSGLESSYNEQFF.

This clonotype was counted between two and nine times. The V call is TRBV6-2 or TRBV6-3, the J call TRBJ1-5; the match to TRBD1 covers 8 bases. Germline CDR1 MNHEY, CDR2 SVGEGT. This CDR3 has 13 residues. The V gene end was trimmed by 2 bases and the J gene end by 7 bases; junction bases not matched to a gene: 1. The CDR3 is CASSYTGGQPQHF. For the CDR3, the DNA is TGTGCCAGCAGTTACACAGGGGGGCAGCCCCAGCATTTT.

This clonotype has ten or more counts. The chain has TRBV6-4 and TRBJ2-6; TRBD2 might be the D (6 bases). The CDR3 covers 16 residues. CDR1 MRHNA and CDR2 SNTAGT come from the germline V gene. Trimming removed 2 bases from V and 1 base from J, with 9 bases in between. The CDR3 coding sequence is TGTGCCAGCAGTGACGTGGGGGGATCTGGGGCCAACGTCCTGACTTTC. This sequence encodes CASSDVGGSGANVLTF.

This clonotype was seen at least ten times. Because it lacks the conserved phenylalanine or tryptophan at the end, this CDR3 is likely a read error. The DNA is omitted, as the CDR3 cannot be located on it reliably, and the CDR3 follows TCRdb's listing. The rearrangement uses TRBV11-2 and TRBJ1-6. The CDR3 spans 10 residues, counting both ends. Germline V gene sequence: CDR1 SGHAT, CDR2 FQNNGV. This CDR3 reads CASRPIGPSP.

This clonotype was seen many times. This CDR3 reads CASSPPGQREKLFF. The CDR3 DNA is TGTGCCAGCAGTCCCCCGGGACAGAGAGAAAAACTGTTTTTT. The chain uses TRBV28 and TRBJ1-4; 7 bases map to TRBD1. V shed 5 bases and J 8 bases; nucleotides not matched to a gene: 8. The CDR3 is made up of 14 amino acids. From germline, CDR1 is MDHEN and CDR2 SYDVKM.

This clonotype showed up many times. V is TRBV12-3 or TRBV12-4 and J is TRBJ1-1; D gene ambiguous. This CDR3 is built from 14 residues. Trimming shortened V by 6 bases and J by 1 base, and 12 bases separated the two germline ends. This chain's CDR3 is CASSLRWENTEAFF. The DNA for the CDR3 is TGTGCCAGCAGCCTCAGATGGGAGAACACTGAAGCTTTCTTT.

At least ten counts were recorded for this clonotype. This chain links TRBV4-2 with TRBJ2-1; 8 nucleotides match TRBD1. This CDR3 has 16 amino acids. The V gene's germline CDR1 is LGHNA and CDR2 YNFKEQ. V shed 4 bases and J 3 bases; nucleotides not matched to a gene: 8. The CDR3 nucleotides read TGTGCCAGCAGCCCAGAGGACAGGGCTAACTACAATGAGCAGTTCTTC. It specifies CASSPEDRANYNEQFF.

V and J are TRBV5-1 and TRBJ1-4; unclear D gene. The length of the CDR3 is 15 residues. The ends were cut back, 3 bases at V and 4 bases at J, with 13 bases in the middle. Per the germline V gene, CDR1 is SGHRS and CDR2 is YFSETQ. The CDR3 DNA reads TGCGCCAGCAGCTCCGGACGGGTTGGTAATGAAAAACTGTTTTTT. Protein product: CASSSGRVGNEKLFF.

The chain has TRBV4-2 and TRBJ2-1; the D gene is possibly TRBD1 (6 bases). CDR1 LGHNA and CDR2 YNFKEQ come from the germline V gene. The CDR3 consists of 15 residues. The V end was cut by 1 base, the J end by 7 bases, with 14 bases between. The CDR3 coding sequence is TGTGCCAGCAGCCAAGGGGGCAGGGGTGGTAATGAGCAGTTCTTC. This translates into CASSQGGRGGNEQFF.

V and J are TRBV20-1 and TRBJ1-1; weak D call: TRBD1 (5 bases). Germline lookup yields CDR1 DFQATT and CDR2 SNEGSKA (reference sequence). The V end lost 3 bases, the J end lost 14 bases, and 19 bases lay between the germline ends. The CDR3 extends over 12 amino acids. The DNA for the CDR3 is TGCAGTGCTAGGGGGCAGGCTCGAAACCCCTTCTTT. This encodes CSARGQARNPFF.

This clonotype was detected many times. The gene calls are TRBV7-2 and TRBJ2-5; weak D call: TRBD1 (6 bases). Looked up from germline, CDR1 is SGHTA and CDR2 is FQGNSA. Trimming removed 1 base at V and 1 base at J, with 13 bases between. This CDR3 is 16 amino acids long. The CDR3 spells CASSLVAGATQETQYF. The CDR3 DNA reads as TGTGCCAGCAGCTTAGTGGCAGGGGCTACCCAAGAGACCCAGTACTTC.

The table lists this clonotype with many counts. This chain joins TRBV13 and TRBJ1-1; no clear D gene. The CDR3 totals 13 residues. The V end lost 5 bases, the J end lost 2 bases, and 9 bases lay between the germline ends. Germline CDR1 is PRHDT and CDR2 is FYEKMQ (reference sequence). The CDR3 spells CASSRGDNTEAFF. The DNA of the CDR3 is TGTGCCAGCAGCCGGGGAGATAACACTGAAGCTTTCTTT.

At least ten counts were recorded for this clonotype. The V and J genes are TRBV25-1 and TRBJ2-5; perhaps TRBD2 as D (5 bases). Trimming removed 8 bases from V and 2 bases from J, with 12 bases in between. This CDR3 contains 13 residues. CDR1 and CDR2 from the germline V gene are MGHDK and SYGVNS. The CDR3 here is CASVGAAQETQYF. CDR3 DNA: TGTGCCAGCGTGGGAGCTGCGCAAGAGACCCAGTACTTC.

This clonotype was detected only a few times. The rearrangement joins TRBV6-2 or TRBV6-3 to TRBJ2-3, with D tentatively TRBD1 or TRBD2 (5 bases each). The V and J ends lost 5 bases and 0 bases respectively, with 12 bases between them. There are 15 residues in the CDR3. Germline V gene data show CDR1 as MNHEY and CDR2 as SVGEGT. This CDR3 reads CASSDRGPSTDTQYF. The CDR3 DNA sequence: TGTGCCAGCAGTGACCGGGGCCCAAGCACAGATACGCAGTATTTT.

The V gene is TRBV18, the J gene TRBJ1-2; 9 nucleotides match TRBD1. Germline V gives CDR1 KGHSH, CDR2 LQKENI. The CDR3 is 17 residues long. Trimming cost V 3 bases and J 0 bases; bases outside gene matches: 8. The CDR3 is CASSPKGQGATNYGYTF. The CDR3 coding sequence is TGTGCCAGCTCACCGAAGGGACAGGGAGCAACTAACTATGGCTACACCTTC.

The chain's CDR3 is CASRRAGQGDYGYTF. As DNA, the CDR3 is TGCGCCAGCAGACGAGCGGGACAGGGGGACTATGGCTACACCTTC. J is TRBJ1-2 and V is TRBV4-1; TRBD1 aligns across 11 bases. This CDR3 has 15 residues. CDR1 is MGHRA and CDR2 is YSYEKL in the germline V gene. The V segment lost 6 bases and the J segment 3 bases; nucleotides outside the gene matches: 6.

Ten or more counts support this clonotype. The rearrangement joins TRBV7-6 to TRBJ1-1, with TRBD1 matching 8 bases. Germline V gene sequence: CDR1 SGHVS, CDR2 FNYEAQ. After removal of 1 base from V and 1 base from J, the junction contained 2 bases not matched to a gene. The CDR3 is 15 residues long. Here the CDR3 DNA reads TGTGCCAGCAGCTTAGGCCAGGGGGCGAACACTGAAGCTTTCTTT. Translating gives CASSLGQGANTEAFF.

This clonotype showed up many times. The chain is built from TRBV6-5 and TRBJ1-2; possible D gene TRBD1, 5 bases. This CDR3 is 15 amino acids long. V was cut by 5 bases and J by 8 bases, with 21 bases left in between. In germline, CDR1 is MNHEY, CDR2 SVGAGI. The CDR3 here is CASSTTPGTHQGYTF. The CDR3 nucleotides read TGTGCCAGCAGTACCACCCCAGGGACGCATCAAGGCTACACCTTC.